Presented here are 17 T cell receptor beta chains from one specimen sequenced in a study of blood T cell repertoires in COVID-19. Repertoires were generated with immunoSEQ multiplex PCR, while TCRdb's copy carries only in-frame clones and drops some. This sample has more than 250,000 clones, with roughly 89% found just once. The sample comprised PBMCs or T cells enriched from blood (not recorded which). The receptors stem from a woman aged 40 to 50 who had recovered from COVID-19.

The chain uses TRBV18 and TRBJ1-1, with D perhaps TRBD1 (5 bases). V lost 0 bases and J lost 5, with 7 bases in between. Germline CDR1 KGHSH, CDR2 LQKENI. The CDR3 spans 13 residues. The CDR3 bases are TGTGCCAGCTCACCACCAGGGGTGACTGAAGCTTTCTTT. Translating gives CASSPPGVTEAFF.

The chain recombines TRBV5-1 with TRBJ1-3; TRBD1 matches at 8 bases. Trimming cost V 5 bases and J 2 bases; bases outside gene matches: 3. This CDR3 has 14 amino acids. Germline V gives CDR1 SGHRS, CDR2 YFSETQ. The CDR3 loop is CASRDRAAGNTIYF. As DNA, the CDR3 is TGCGCCAGCAGGGACAGGGCCGCTGGAAACACCATATATTTT.

This chain's CDR3 is CASSQDGTNYNEQFF. The CDR3 DNA sequence: TGCGCCAGCAGCCAAGATGGGACTAACTACAATGAGCAGTTCTTC. The chain has TRBV4-1 and TRBJ2-1, with 7 bases that match TRBD2. Germline CDR1 MGHRA, CDR2 YSYEKL. V lost 0 bases to trimming and J lost 3 bases; unmatched junction nucleotides: 2. The CDR3 sequence is 15 residues long.

This chain links TRBV6-5 with TRBJ1-5; TRBD1 is a possible D gene (5 bases). The CDR3 is 15 amino acids. V dropped 3 bases and J dropped 3 bases, with 12 bases sitting between them. CDR1 and CDR2 from the germline V gene are MNHEY and SVGAGI. CDR3 amino acids: CASSYYGTLNQPQHF. As DNA, the CDR3 is TGTGCCAGCAGTTATTATGGGACTCTCAATCAGCCCCAGCATTTT.

This chain uses TRBV4-1 with TRBJ1-4; 7 bases align to TRBD1. The CDR3 has 14 residues. Germline values: CDR1 MGHRA, CDR2 YSYEKL. With 5 bases clipped from V and 8 bases from J, the junction kept 8 bases outside the gene matches. The CDR3 bases are TGCGCCAGCAGCGTACAGGGGAGTGGGGAAAAACTGTTTTTT. Its translation: CASSVQGSGEKLFF.

The rearrangement joins TRBV7-9 to TRBJ2-2, with 7 bases aligning to TRBD1. V gave up 5 bases and J gave up 0 bases; unmatched junction bases: 6. Germline lookup yields CDR1 SEHNR and CDR2 FQNEAQ (reference sequence). This CDR3 has 16 amino acids. In nucleotides, the CDR3 is TGTGCCAGCAGCGCCCCGGGACAGCCGAACACCGGGGAGCTGTTTTTT. It encodes CASSAPGQPNTGELFF.

The J gene is TRBJ2-1, the V gene TRBV30, with D possibly TRBD2 on 6 matching bases. The V end was cut by 3 bases, the J end by 9 bases, with 15 bases between. Germline CDR1 reads GTSNPN; CDR2 reads SVGIG (reference sequence). The CDR3 has 13 residues. CDR3 nucleotides: TGTGCCTGGAGGCCCCGAGCGGGTGGTGAGCAGTTCTTC. As protein: CAWRPRAGGEQFF.

The genes are TRBV7-9 and TRBJ2-1; tentative D call: TRBD2 (6 bases). Trimming shortened V by 5 bases and J by 6 bases, and 11 bases separated the two germline ends. The CDR3 covers 13 residues. In germline, CDR1 is SEHNR, CDR2 FQNEAQ (reference sequence). The CDR3 reads CASSTGLPNEQFF. In nucleotides, the CDR3 is TGTGCCAGCAGCACGGGACTCCCCAATGAGCAGTTCTTC.

The chain has TRBV19 and TRBJ2-5, with 8 bases identical to TRBD2. This CDR3 is built from 14 residues. Germline trimming cut 3 bases from V and 5 bases from J; bases unmatched to any gene: 5. Germline values: CDR1 LNHDA, CDR2 SQIVND (reference sequence). The CDR3 DNA sequence: TGTGCCAGTAGTATTAGCGGGATGAGTGAGACCCAGTACTTC. Residues: CASSISGMSETQYF. Drawing the rest from reference TRBV19 and TRBJ2-5, the complete variable domain is DGGITQSPKYLFRKEGQNVTLSCEQNLNHDAMYWYRQDPGQGLRLIYYSQIVNDFQKGDIAEGYSVSREKKESFPLTVTSAQKNPTAFYLCASSISGMSETQYFGPGTRLLVL.

The V call is TRBV20-1, the J call TRBJ2-2; D might be TRBD2 (7 bases). This CDR3 comprises 21 residues. V was pared by 3 bases and J by 2 bases, with 31 bases between. The V gene's germline CDR1 is DFQATT and CDR2 SNEGSKA (reference sequence). For the CDR3, the DNA is TGCAGTGCTAGTCCCATCGCCCTAGCGGCAAAGGGGGTCCCTAACACCGGGGAGCTGTTTTTT. It yields the protein CSASPIALAAKGVPNTGELFF.

The V gene is TRBV15, the J gene TRBJ2-3, with 11 bases that match TRBD2. J gave up 4 bases and V 1 base, and 10 bases lay outside the gene matches. Per the germline V gene, CDR1 is LNHNV and CDR2 is YYDKDF (reference sequence). The CDR3 totals 18 residues. Here the CDR3 reads CATSRASQLAGEADTQYF. CDR3 nucleotide sequence: TGTGCCACCAGCAGAGCGTCGCAACTAGCGGGAGAGGCAGATACGCAGTATTTT. Full variable domain (outside the CDR3, taken from reference TRBV15 and TRBJ2-3): DAMVIQNPRYQVTQFGKPVTLSCSQTLNHNVMYWYQQKSSQAPKLLFHYYDKDFNNEADTPDNFQSRRPNTSFCFLDIRSPGLGDTAMYLCATSRASQLAGEADTQYFGPGTRLTVL.

The chain is built from TRBV30 and TRBJ1-4, with 10 bases lining up with TRBD1. V lost 5 bases to trimming and J lost 8 bases; unmatched junction nucleotides: 8. The CDR3 consists of 14 residues. Germline V gene sequence: CDR1 GTSNPN, CDR2 SVGIG (reference sequence). The CDR3 sequence is CAWAGQGRMEKLFF. The CDR3 DNA reads as TGTGCCTGGGCGGGACAGGGGAGAATGGAAAAACTGTTTTTT.

The chain carries TRBV24-1 and TRBJ2-1; D may be TRBD1 (6 bases). With 4 bases removed from V and 9 bases from J, the gap between germline ends came to 18 bases. CDR3 length equals 15 residues. The germline V gene encodes CDR1 KGHDR and CDR2 SFDVKD. The CDR3 nucleotides are TGTGCCACCAGTGACCCTCCACCCAGGGGTAGTGAGCAGTTCTTC. Protein sequence: CATSDPPPRGSEQFF.

This chain connects TRBV7-2 to TRBJ1-1; D may be TRBD1 (6 bases). Germline V CDR1 and CDR2: SGHTA, FQGNSA. The CDR3 is 14 amino acids. Trimming left V 2 bases short and J 6 bases short, with 13 bases between. The DNA for the CDR3 is TGTGCCAGCAGCTTATTAGCGGGGGCGGCTGAAGCTTTCTTT. It specifies CASSLLAGAAEAFF.

J is TRBJ2-4 and V is TRBV28; perhaps TRBD1 as D (5 bases). CDR3 length: 15 amino acids. CDR1 is MDHEN, CDR2 SYDVKM, per germline. V was clipped by 2 bases and J by 1 base, with 9 bases between them. In DNA form, the CDR3 reads TGTGCCAGCAGTTTAGTGGACACCGCCAAAAACATTCAGTACTTC. Its protein is CASSLVDTAKNIQYF.

V usage is TRBV19 and J usage is TRBJ1-3, with TRBD1 identical over 8 bases. The CDR3 is 14 residues long. CDR1 is LNHDA, CDR2 SQIVND, per germline (reference sequence). Trimming at V came to 7 bases and at J to 5 bases, leaving 7 bases not matched to a gene. CDR3 in amino acids: CASNFRDRRNTIYF. For the CDR3, the DNA is TGTGCCAGTAATTTCAGGGACAGGAGAAACACCATATATTTT.

The chain joins TRBV28 to TRBJ2-7; D call uncertain. There are 13 residues in the CDR3. Deletions cut 2 bases from V and 8 bases from J, with 13 bases between. Looked up from germline, CDR1 is MDHEN and CDR2 is SYDVKM. CDR3 in amino acids: CASSLVAQSQQYF. CDR3 nucleotide sequence: TGTGCCAGCAGTTTAGTGGCCCAGTCCCAGCAGTACTTC.